This T cell receptor (beta chain) was profiled in a study of regulatory T cells in long-lasting Graves disease. Through Arm-PCR of CDR3 regions and iRepertoire HTBI primers, TCR beta libraries were built. Methods used by the authors: From all samples, identification returned over 11 TRBJ and under 75 TRBV segments. TCRdb itself ran the multiplex PCR reads through MiXCR, one entry per CDR3 protein. The V and J calls were determined by TCRdb, not by the authors. This repertoire shows 400,000 to 500,000 distinct CDR3 sequences, 16% found once; its top ten account for around 10%. Time point given: newly diagnosed GD, antithyroid drugs for less than 3 months. PBMC-extracted RNA yielded the TCR library. From germline, CDR1 is MNHEY and CDR2 SVGAGI. V gave up 6 bases and J gave up 6 bases; unmatched junction bases: 8. The CDR3 is 14 residues long. This same sample was also part of a study on T cells in Graves' hyperthyroidism and ophthalmopathy.

The material was peripheral blood mononuclear cells (PBMCs), obtained at new diagnosis, from a patient treated with antithyroid drugs. V gene TRBV6-5 combines with J gene TRBJ1-2; 9 bases are a match to TRBD1. The receptor was isolated from a woman in her twenties or thirties with Graves disease. The CDR3: CASRYRGLSNGYTF. CDR3 nucleotide sequence: TGTGCCAGCAGATACAGGGGGCTGAGTAATGGCTACACCTTC.